This T cell receptor (beta chain) was sequenced in a study of response to subunit inactivated influenza vaccine. Overall study findings and caveats: Each seasonal influenza vaccination, the authors suggested, recruits few new T cells.

This clonotype was seen at least ten times. Its antigen is not identified. A single record per CDR3 protein comes from TCRdb applying MiXCR to the RT-PCR reads. There are some 640,000 distinct CDR3 sequences in the sample; about 14% occur only once, and around 7% lies in the top ten. V dropped 2 bases and J dropped 12 bases, with 11 bases sitting between them. Germline lookup yields CDR1 LGHDT and CDR2 YNNKEL (reference sequence). CDR3 length: 12 residues. V and J are TRBV3-1 and TRBJ2-1; D is unclear. This material consisted of PBMCs from blood, taken around 14 days before vaccination. The origin of this receptor is a man between 45 and 60 years old who received an inactivated influenza vaccine. The CDR3 region has the DNA TGTGCCAGCAGCCAAAGGTCCACGGTGCAGTTCTTC. Translated: CASSQRSTVQFF.